What follows is one T cell receptor beta chain and its context. Only in-frame clones appear in the TCRdb table, and some are missing; sequencing was by immunoSEQ multiplex PCR. The profile shows 45,000 to 70,000 clones, approximately 96% of them singletons. These data originate in a study of T cells after somatic rescue of genetic block. The CDR3 has 15 residues. The ends were cut back, 6 bases at V and 3 bases at J, with 19 bases in the middle. Germline CDR1 SGHDT, CDR2 YYEEEE. This rearrangement joins TRBV5-6 to TRBJ2-7; weak D call: TRBD1 (6 bases). Sequenced material: peripheral blood mononuclear cells (PBMCs). This clonotype originated in a child younger than two. In DNA, the CDR3 is TGTGCCAGCACCCCCCAGGGGCCGTTAGGCTACGAGCAGTACTTC. This codes for CASTPQGPLGYEQYF.